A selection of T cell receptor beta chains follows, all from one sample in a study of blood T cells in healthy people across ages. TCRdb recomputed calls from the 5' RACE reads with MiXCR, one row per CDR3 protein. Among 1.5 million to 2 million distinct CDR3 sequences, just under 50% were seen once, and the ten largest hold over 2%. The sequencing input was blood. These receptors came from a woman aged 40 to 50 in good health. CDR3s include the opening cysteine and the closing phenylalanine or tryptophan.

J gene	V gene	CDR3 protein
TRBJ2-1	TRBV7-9	CASSFAGGTNEQFF
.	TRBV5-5	CASSLNGGGRYEQFF
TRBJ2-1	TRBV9	CASSVESVEQFF
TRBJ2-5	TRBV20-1	CSARDGGAETQYF
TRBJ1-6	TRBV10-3	CAISETHQGRGGNSPLHF
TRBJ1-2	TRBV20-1	CSAWGGNTGYGYTF
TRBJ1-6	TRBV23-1	CASALLGGVHSYNSPLHF
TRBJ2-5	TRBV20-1	CSARGQGGETQYF
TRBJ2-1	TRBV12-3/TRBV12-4	CASSLLGTSGRHEQFF
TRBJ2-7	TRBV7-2	CAGNTRDRGYEQYF
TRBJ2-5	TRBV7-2	CASSSLAGRGKETQYF
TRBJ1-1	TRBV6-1	CASRRGNEAFF
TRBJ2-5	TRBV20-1	CSARDLGGETQYF
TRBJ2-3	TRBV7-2	CASSMDSPGTDTQYF
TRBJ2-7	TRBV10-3	CAIAVPGTSGTLSYEQYF
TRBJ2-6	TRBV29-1	CSVIGQPSGANVLTF
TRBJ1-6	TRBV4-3	CASSLTGSYNSPLHF
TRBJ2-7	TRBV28	CASRYISAYEQYF
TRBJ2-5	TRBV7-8	CASSLGTFIYEQYF
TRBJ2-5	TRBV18	CASSPDRGFMETQYF
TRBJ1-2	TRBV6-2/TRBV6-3	CASRGSDRVGGYTF
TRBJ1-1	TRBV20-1	CSGRDSRKAFF
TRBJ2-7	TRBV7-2	CASTPDGGSSYEQYF
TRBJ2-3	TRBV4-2	CTSSQDAASGTDTQYF
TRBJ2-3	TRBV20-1	CSARGPGNTDTQYF
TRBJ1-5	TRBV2	CTSSLSRDYSNQPQHF
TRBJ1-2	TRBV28	CASRLDRGRGYGYTF
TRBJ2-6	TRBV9	CASSVQGTSGGVTSGANVLTF
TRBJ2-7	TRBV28	CASRDTSGRHEQYF
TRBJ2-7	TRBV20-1	CSASLAGLHEQYF
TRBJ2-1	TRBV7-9	CASSLGPYPNEQFF
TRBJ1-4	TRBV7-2	CASSLTPGRDEKLFF
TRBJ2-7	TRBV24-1	CATSDEASGQGLHPYEQYF
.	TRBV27	CASSLRSQYNEQYF
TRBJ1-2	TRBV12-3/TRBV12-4	CASSLTRGEKYGYTF
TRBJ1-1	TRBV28	CASSLGQALNTEAFF
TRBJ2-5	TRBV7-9	CTSSPGEYQETQYF
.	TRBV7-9	CASTAVWDYEQYF
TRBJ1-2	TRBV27	CASPKGQGPDNYGYTF
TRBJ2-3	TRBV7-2	CASSLVGGVTSTDTQYF
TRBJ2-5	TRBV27	CASSPYGGGAAGVQTQYF
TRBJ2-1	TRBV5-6	CASSLVKGLNNEQFF
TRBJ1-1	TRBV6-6	CASSYSPGQGASEAFF
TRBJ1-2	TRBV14	CASSDMGLPGDYGYTF
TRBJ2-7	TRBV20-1	CSARDSDFAYEQYF
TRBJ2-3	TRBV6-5	CASSSGGKGNTQYF
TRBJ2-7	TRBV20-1	CSARTGLYEQYF
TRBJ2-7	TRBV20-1	CSATDLGTGGNEQYF
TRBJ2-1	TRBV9	CASSVDARTYNEQFF
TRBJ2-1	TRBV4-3	CASSQEVGGGSYNEQFF
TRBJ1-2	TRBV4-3	CASSQDASGYGYTF